The rows below give T cell receptor beta chains drawn from one sample of a study of T cell responses to AZD1222 COVID-19 vaccine. Profiling relied on immunoSEQ multiplex PCR, and the TCRdb table lists in-frame clones only, not all of them. The sample consists of under 70,000 clones, approximately 79% of them appearing once. The sequencing here drew on peripheral blood, taken on day 0 of MenACWY control vaccination. All receptors derive from an adult in good health. Each CDR3 is given with its conserved first and last residue. D genes are given only for firm matches. Clone size is shown for a subset of rows, as once, few, many or a class of expanded clone.

d_gene	len	abundance	v_gene	j_gene	CDR3nt	CDR3aa
TRBD1	15	.	TRBV5-1	TRBJ1-1	TGCGCCAGCCCCCTGGGGGACAGCATGAACACTGAAGCTTTCTTT	CASPLGDSMNTEAFF
TRBD2	15	.	TRBV2	TRBJ2-5	TGTGCCAGCAGTTCTAACCGGGAGGCCGGAGAGACCCAGTACTTC	CASSSNREAGETQYF
.	15	.	TRBV2	TRBJ2-2	TGTGCCAGCACCAGGGAGGTTTCGGGGGCCGGGGAGCTGTTTTTT	CASTREVSGAGELFF
.	16	.	TRBV6-5	TRBJ1-6	TGTGCCAGCAGTTACTCGGCGCTAGATTCCAATTCACCCCTCCACTTT	CASSYSALDSNSPLHF
.	15	many	TRBV2	TRBJ2-5	TGTGCCAGCAGACGGGCAAATCTGAATCAAGAGACCCAGTACTTC	CASRRANLNQETQYF
.	17	.	TRBV19	TRBJ2-1	TGTGCCAGTAGTATAGGTCCCGGGAGTGGCCCCCACAATGAGCAGTTCTTC	CASSIGPGSGPHNEQFF
.	13	few	TRBV2	TRBJ1-3	TGTGCCAGCACCGCGGGCGGAGAGGACACCATATATTTT	CASTAGGEDTIYF
TRBD1	14	.	TRBV28	TRBJ1-2	TGTGCCAGCAGGGTCGGGGACAGGGGAAGGGGCTACACCTTC	CASRVGDRGRGYTF
.	13	many	TRBV14	TRBJ1-1	TGTGCCAGCAGCCAATCCCTATTCACTGAAGCTTTCTTT	CASSQSLFTEAFF
.	14	.	TRBV11-2	TRBJ2-7	TGTGCCAGCAGCCCGGGACGGAGCTCCTACGAGCAGTACTTC	CASSPGRSSYEQYF
.	16	.	TRBV5-3	TRBJ1-2	TGTGCCAGAAGCCCGCCCAAGTCTCAGACGGGCTATGGCTACACCTTC	CARSPPKSQTGYGYTF
.	12	.	TRBV7-8	TRBJ2-7	TGTGCCAGCAGCTTAACGTACTACGAGCAGTACTTC	CASSLTYYEQYF
.	17	.	TRBV28	TRBJ2-3	TGTGCCAGCAGTTTACGGGTTGGCAGGAGGGGCACAGATACGCAGTATTTT	CASSLRVGRRGTDTQYF